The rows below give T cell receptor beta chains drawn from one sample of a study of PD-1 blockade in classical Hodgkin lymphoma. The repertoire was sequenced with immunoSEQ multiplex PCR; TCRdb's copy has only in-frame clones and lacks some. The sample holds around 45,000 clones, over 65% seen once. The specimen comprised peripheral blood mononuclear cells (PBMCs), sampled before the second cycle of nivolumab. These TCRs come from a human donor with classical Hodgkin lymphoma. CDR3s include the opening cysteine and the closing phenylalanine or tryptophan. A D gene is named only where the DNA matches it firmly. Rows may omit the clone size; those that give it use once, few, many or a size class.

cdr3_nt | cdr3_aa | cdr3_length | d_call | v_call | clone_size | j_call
TGCGCCAGCAGTGAAATACAGGTCTATGGCTACACCTTC | CASSEIQVYGYTF | 13 | NA | TRBV10-2 | NA | TRBJ1-2
TGTGCCAGCAGCGTAGACATTACCTCCTACAATGAGCAGTTCTTC | CASSVDITSYNEQFF | 15 | NA | TRBV9 | NA | TRBJ2-1
TGTGCCAGCAGCATAGGGGGGGATGAGCAGTTCTTC | CASSIGGDEQFF | 12 | NA | TRBV7-6 | NA | TRBJ2-1
TGCGCCAGCAGCACTGGGGGGGCCAGGACTGGGAAAGAGACCCAGTACTTC | CASSTGGARTGKETQYF | 17 | NA | TRBV5-1 | NA | TRBJ2-5
TGTGCCAGCAGCTTAGCGAGGGCAGTTAACACCGGGGAGCTGTTTTTT | CASSLARAVNTGELFF | 16 | NA | TRBV7-6 | NA | TRBJ2-2
TGTGCCAGCAGCTTGATCTCACAGGGTGCCTATGGCTACACCTTC | CASSLISQGAYGYTF | 15 | NA | TRBV5-6 | few | TRBJ1-2
TGTGCCAGCAGCGTGAGCGGGAGAGGCGAGCAGTACTTC | CASSVSGRGEQYF | 13 | TRBD2 | TRBV9 | NA | TRBJ2-7
TGTGCCAGCAGCGGCTTCACAGATACGCAGTATTTT | CASSGFTDTQYF | 12 | NA | TRBV5-4 | NA | TRBJ2-3
TGTGCCAGCTACGGGTTCGCGAACACCGGGGAGCTGTTTTTT | CASYGFANTGELFF | 14 | NA | TRBV27 | NA | TRBJ2-2
TGCAGCGTTTCACAGGGGAACTACGAGCAGTACTTC | CSVSQGNYEQYF | 12 | TRBD1 | TRBV29-1 | many | TRBJ2-7
TGCGCCAGCAGCCTGTCCCAGGGCCCGAATCCGCCCCAGCATTTT | CASSLSQGPNPPQHF | 15 | NA | TRBV4-3 | NA | TRBJ1-5
TGTGCCAGCAGTTCGAGTAGGGTCGGATTCGAGCAGTACTTC | CASSSSRVGFEQYF | 14 | NA | TRBV28 | NA | TRBJ2-7